The next 22 T cell receptor beta chains were all read from a single sample in a study of T cells in localized non-small cell lung cancer. Clones were sequenced by immunoSEQ multiplex PCR, and TCRdb holds only the in-frame ones, with some missing. The repertoire includes tens of thousands of clones, about nine tenths of them detected once, and over 1.5% sits in the top ten. Sequencing used peripheral blood, obtained before any cancer treatment. These receptors originate from a woman aged 35 to 69 with stage I lung adenocarcinoma.

This sequence joins TRBV5-6 and TRBJ1-5; D perhaps matches TRBD1 (6 bases). The CDR3 totals 15 residues. The V end lost 1 base, the J end lost 4 bases, and 12 bases lay between the germline ends. Germline lookup yields CDR1 SGHDT and CDR2 YYEEEE. In nucleotides, the CDR3 is TGTGCCAGCAGCTTGTGGGGGGCGGGAAATCAGCCCCAGCATTTT. Translation: CASSLWGAGNQPQHF.

The rearrangement joins TRBV25-1 to TRBJ1-6, with TRBD1 identical over 7 bases. This CDR3 region has 14 residues. The germline CDR1 and CDR2 sequences are MGHDK and SYGVNS. V dropped 8 bases and J dropped 9; count of bases not matched to a gene: 10. The CDR3 is CASRLYGDSSPLHF. The DNA for the CDR3 is TGTGCCAGCCGCCTCTATGGGGACAGTTCACCCCTCCACTTT.

J is TRBJ1-2 and V is TRBV5-4; possible D gene TRBD1, 5 bases. Germline CDR1 SGHNT, CDR2 YYREEE (reference sequence). The CDR3 is 13 residues long. V was cut by 2 bases and J by 2 bases, with 7 bases left in between. The CDR3 spells CASSFGGNYGYTF. In nucleotides, the CDR3 is TGTGCCAGCAGCTTTGGGGGGAACTATGGCTACACCTTC.

The chain recombines TRBV28 with TRBJ1-4, with a possible D match to TRBD1 (6 bases). Germline CDR1 MDHEN, CDR2 SYDVKM. The V and J ends lost 4 bases and 8 bases respectively, with 23 bases between them. The CDR3 has 17 amino acids. The CDR3, as DNA: TGTGCCAGCAGTTCTCACACTGTGGGGGGGCATGGCGAAAAACTGTTTTTT. It codes for CASSSHTVGGHGEKLFF.

The CDR3 DNA follows: TGTGCCAGCAGCTTAGAGGGGGGGATGGGGAATCAGCCCCAGCATTTT. This codes for CASSLEGGMGNQPQHF. V gene TRBV7-2 combines with J gene TRBJ1-5; perhaps TRBD1 as D (6 bases). V lost 1 base and J 4 bases, leaving 14 bases between the germline ends. The length of the CDR3 is 16 residues. Germline CDR1 is SGHTA and CDR2 is FQGNSA.

The gene calls are TRBV6-5 and TRBJ2-2; D not resolved. Trimming removed 3 bases from V and 2 bases from J, with 7 bases in between. The CDR3 has 14 residues. Germline V lookup: CDR1 MNHEY, CDR2 SVGAGI. Here the CDR3 reads CASSYGVNTGELFF. The CDR3 DNA reads as TGTGCCAGCAGTTATGGGGTCAACACCGGGGAGCTGTTTTTT.

This chain connects TRBV6-5 to TRBJ1-5; 7 nucleotides line up with TRBD1. The CDR3 is 14 residues long. Germline CDR1 and CDR2: MNHEY and SVGAGI. Trimming took 0 bases from V and 6 from J; bases not matched to a gene: 2. In nucleotides, the CDR3 is TGTGCCAGCAGTTACTCCGACAGGGCTCAGCCCCAGCATTTT. It specifies CASSYSDRAQPQHF.

This clone was recorded once. The chain recombines TRBV11-2 with TRBJ2-3, with TRBD1 matching 7 bases. Germline V gene data show CDR1 as SGHAT and CDR2 as FQNNGV. This CDR3 region has 18 residues. Germline trimming cut 0 bases from V and 7 bases from J; bases unmatched to any gene: 16. The CDR3 region has the DNA TGTGCCAGCAGCTTAGAGGGGCATACGACAGGGACAAGGAATACGCAGTATTTT. This sequence encodes CASSLEGHTTGTRNTQYF.

This clone came up a few times. The chain is built from TRBV5-6 and TRBJ1-1, with D maybe TRBD1 (6 bases). Trimming removed 2 bases at V and 9 bases at J, with 14 bases between. CDR3 length: 13 residues. Germline values: CDR1 SGHDT, CDR2 YYEEEE. The CDR3 spells CASSFSGDGKAFF. Written as DNA, the CDR3 is TGTGCCAGCAGCTTTTCAGGGGATGGGAAAGCTTTCTTT.

A word on this clone: One end of the junction is discordant with germline, which a read error may explain. CDR3 protein: CASSFGAGLRETQYF. DNA for the CDR3: TGTGCTAGCAGCTTTGGGGCGGGACTCAGGGAGACCCAGTACTTC. The genes are TRBV7-7 and TRBJ2-5; tentative D call: TRBD2 (6 bases). The CDR3 is 15 amino acids. The germline V gene encodes CDR1 SSHAT and CDR2 FNYEAQ (reference sequence). Full variable domain (rest looked up from reference TRBV7-7 and TRBJ2-5): GAGVSQSPRYKVTKRGQDVTLRCDPISSHATLYWYQQALGQGPEFLTYFNYEAQPDKSGLPSDRFSAERPEGSISTLTIQRTEQRDSAMYRCASSFGAGLRETQYFGPGTRLLVL.

The chain is built from TRBV7-8 and TRBJ2-7; D gene unclear. CDR3 size: 14 residues. CDR1 and CDR2 (germline): SGHVS, FQNEAQ. Trimming shortened V by 4 bases and J by 3 bases, and 13 bases separated the two germline ends. CDR3 nucleotide sequence: TGTGCCAGCAGCTCCATCTCCCCCCTCTACGAGCAGTACTTC. Protein sequence: CASSSISPLYEQYF.

This chain uses TRBV7-8 with TRBJ2-6, with D possibly TRBD1 on 6 matching bases. The germline gives CDR1 SGHVS, CDR2 FQNEAQ. Trimming removed 5 bases from V and 1 base from J, with 15 bases in between. This CDR3 region has 17 residues. This chain's CDR3 is CASSPPGQFSGANVLTF. CDR3 DNA sequence: TGTGCCAGCAGCCCTCCGGGACAATTTTCTGGGGCCAACGTCCTGACTTTC.

This clone was seen just once. The rearrangement uses TRBV6-5 and TRBJ1-1; TRBD1 is a possible D gene (6 bases). This CDR3 is 15 amino acids long. Germline V lookup: CDR1 MNHEY, CDR2 SVGAGI. V dropped 4 bases and J dropped 1 base, with 13 bases sitting between them. Written as DNA, the CDR3 is TGTGCCAGCAGTTCCCAGGGGCCCGCGAACACTGAAGCTTTCTTT. Protein sequence: CASSSQGPANTEAFF.

V usage is TRBV5-4 and J usage is TRBJ2-7, with D unresolved. Per germline, CDR1 SGHNT and CDR2 YYREEE (reference sequence). This CDR3 has 13 amino acids. The V end lost 0 bases, the J end lost 1 base, and 5 bases lay between the germline ends. In DNA form, the CDR3 reads TGTGCCAGCAGCTTGGGACGTTCCTACGAGCAGTACTTC. The encoded protein is CASSLGRSYEQYF.

The genes are TRBV6-5 and TRBJ2-1; a weak D match, TRBD2 (6 bases). CDR3 size: 15 residues. Trimming pared 6 bases from V and 0 bases from J, leaving 12 bases between. Germline loops: CDR1 MNHEY, CDR2 SVGAGI. The CDR3 nucleotides are TGTGCCAGCAGCCGGGACTCACCCTCCTACAATGAGCAGTTCTTC. Its translation is CASSRDSPSYNEQFF.

The V and J genes are TRBV4-3 and TRBJ1-4; D possibly corresponds to TRBD1 (6 bases). Germline V gene lookup returns CDR1 LGHNA and CDR2 YSLEER. Trimming shortened V by 0 bases and J by 7 bases, and 21 bases separated the two germline ends. This CDR3 comprises 18 residues. The CDR3 region has the DNA TGCGCCAGCAGCCAAGATCTAATTGGCGGGGGGGCTGGTGAAAAACTGTTTTTT. It codes for CASSQDLIGGGAGEKLFF.

The chain uses TRBV10-3 and TRBJ1-2, with a possible D match to TRBD1 (5 bases). The ends were cut back, 0 bases at V and 6 bases at J, with 11 bases in the middle. CDR1 is ENHRY and CDR2 is SYGVKD in the germline V gene. This CDR3 has 14 residues. CDR3 in DNA: TGTGCCATCAGTGAGTCGTTAGGGGTTGATGGCTACACCTTC. This encodes CAISESLGVDGYTF.

V and J are TRBV5-8 and TRBJ1-1; possible D gene TRBD1, 6 bases. The germline CDR1 and CDR2 sequences are SGHTS and YDEGEE. The CDR3 spans 14 residues. V lost 1 base and J lost 9, with 16 bases in between. The CDR3 region is CASSLRGRQGKAFF. In DNA, the CDR3 is TGTGCCAGCAGCTTGAGGGGGAGGCAGGGAAAAGCTTTCTTT.

V gene TRBV11-2 combines with J gene TRBJ1-2; possible D gene TRBD1, 6 bases. This CDR3 comprises 16 residues. Germline CDR1 and CDR2: SGHAT and FQNNGV. Trimming cost V 9 bases and J 7 bases, with 27 bases left between them. CDR3 sequence: CASSGHSYRARGGYTF. The DNA of the CDR3 is TGTGCCAGTTCAGGGCATTCATACAGGGCTCGGGGTGGCTACACCTTC. The full variable domain, rest sourced from reference TRBV11-2 and TRBJ1-2, is EAGVAQSPRYKIIEKRQSVAFWCNPISGHATLYWYQQILGQGPKLLIQFQNNGVVDDSQLPKDRFSAERLKGVDSTLKIQPAKLEDSAVYLCASSGHSYRARGGYTFGSGTRLTVV.

As DNA, the CDR3 is TGTGCCAGCTCACCTCCCTCGACAGGAACCTACGAGCAGTACTTC. Its protein is CASSPPSTGTYEQYF. The chain joins TRBV18 to TRBJ2-7; possibly TRBD1 for D (6 bases). Germline CDR1 KGHSH, CDR2 LQKENI. Trimming stripped 3 bases from V and 2 bases from J, with 14 bases between. The CDR3 sequence is 15 residues long.

On this clone itself: Distinct nucleotide sequences in the sample also encode this CDR3. The chain carries TRBV5-1 and TRBJ2-5; no reliable D call. The V gene's germline CDR1 is SGHRS and CDR2 YFSETQ. This CDR3 is built from 11 residues. V shed 0 bases and J shed 3 bases, with 0 bases lying between them. The CDR3: CASSLEETQYF. CDR3 DNA: TGCGCCAGCAGCTTGGAAGAGACCCAGTACTTC.

The genes are TRBV4-1 and TRBJ1-5; TRBD1 aligns across 7 bases. The CDR3 extends over 16 amino acids. J was trimmed by 4 bases and V by 2 bases; bases with no gene match: 8. In germline, CDR1 is MGHRA, CDR2 YSYEKL. CDR3 in amino acids: CASSQNTGEGNQPQHF. The CDR3 nucleotides read TGCGCCAGCAGCCAAAACACAGGGGAAGGGAATCAGCCCCAGCATTTT.